This TCR beta chain appears in the sequencing data of a study of Ad26.COV2.S vaccination and SARS-CoV-2 variants. Study-level information: Intramuscular Ad26.COV2.S doses were given once or twice, 56 days apart. The study's findings and limits: Vaccine and placebo groups showed comparable non-spike TCR breadth.

Here immunoSEQ multiplex PCR was the method, and the copy in TCRdb shows in-frame clones only, minus some. The top ten hold 1.7% of the sample, which has around 450,000 clones, about nine tenths seen once. Per germline, CDR1 SGDLS and CDR2 YYNGEE. V was cut by 0 bases and J by 8 bases, with 8 bases left in between. The CDR3 runs 12 residues. Concerning this clone itself: Its target is unknown.

Treatment indicated: 15 to 20 received Ad26.COV2.S at low or high dose, single or two shots; about five received placebo; per-sample allocation not given. Day 63 after the first vaccine or placebo injection was the time point for sampling. This vaccine is an Ad26 vector that expresses the Wuhan-strain SARS-CoV-2 spike. This material consisted of peripheral blood, taken in a trial of Ad26.COV2.S vaccine versus placebo. The chain is built from TRBV9 and TRBJ1-2; D is possibly TRBD1 (5 bases). The source is a person between 18 and 65 years old who received the Ad26.COV2.S COVID-19 vaccine or a placebo. This CDR3 reads CASSVAGKGYTF. The CDR3 DNA sequence: TGTGCCAGCAGCGTAGCAGGGAAAGGCTACACCTTC.